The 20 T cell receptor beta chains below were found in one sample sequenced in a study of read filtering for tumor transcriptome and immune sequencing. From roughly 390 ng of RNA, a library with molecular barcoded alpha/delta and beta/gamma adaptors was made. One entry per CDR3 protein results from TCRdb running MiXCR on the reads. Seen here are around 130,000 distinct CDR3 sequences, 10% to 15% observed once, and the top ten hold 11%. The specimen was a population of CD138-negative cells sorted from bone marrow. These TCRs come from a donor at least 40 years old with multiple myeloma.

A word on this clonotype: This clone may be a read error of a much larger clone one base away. The CDR3, as DNA: TGTGCCAGCAGCTCCGGACTAAACGGGGGTCAGCCCCGGCATTTT. Translation: CASSSGLNGGQPRHF. The chain is built from TRBV7-9 and TRBJ1-5; tentative D call: TRBD1 (5 bases). The CDR3 runs 15 residues. Germline assignment: CDR1 SEHNR and CDR2 FQNEAQ (reference sequence).

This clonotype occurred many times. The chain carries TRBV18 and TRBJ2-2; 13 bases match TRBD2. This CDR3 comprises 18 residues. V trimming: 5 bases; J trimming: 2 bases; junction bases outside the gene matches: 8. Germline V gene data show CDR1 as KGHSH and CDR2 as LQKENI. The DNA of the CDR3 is TGTGCCAGCTCAAATCGGACTAGCGGGAGAGACAACACCGGGGAGCTGTTTTTT. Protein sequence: CASSNRTSGRDNTGELFF.

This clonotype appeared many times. CDR3 bases: TGTGCCAGCAGCCAAGTGTCTAGCGGGGCCCAAGAGACCCAGTACTTC. This translates into CASSQVSSGAQETQYF. The rearrangement links TRBV3-1 to TRBJ2-5; 9 positions agree with TRBD2. The germline V gene encodes CDR1 LGHDT and CDR2 YNNKEL (reference sequence). The CDR3 runs 16 residues. V lost 1 base, J lost 1 base, and 4 bases stayed unmatched.

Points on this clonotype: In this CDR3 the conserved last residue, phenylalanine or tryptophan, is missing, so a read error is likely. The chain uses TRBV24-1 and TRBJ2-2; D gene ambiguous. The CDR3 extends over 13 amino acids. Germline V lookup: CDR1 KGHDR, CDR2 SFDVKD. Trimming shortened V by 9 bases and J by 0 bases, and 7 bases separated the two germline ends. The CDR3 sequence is CATAEPNTGELFS. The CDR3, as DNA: TGTGCCACCGCGGAACCGAACACCGGGGAGCTGTTTTCT.

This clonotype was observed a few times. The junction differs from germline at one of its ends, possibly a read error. CDR3 bases: TGCGGTGCTAGAGGATCCATAGCTTTCTTT. Protein: CGARGSIAFF. The chain employs TRBV20-1 and TRBJ1-1; D uncertain. Germline values: CDR1 DFQATT, CDR2 SNEGSKA (reference sequence). The CDR3 extends over 10 amino acids.

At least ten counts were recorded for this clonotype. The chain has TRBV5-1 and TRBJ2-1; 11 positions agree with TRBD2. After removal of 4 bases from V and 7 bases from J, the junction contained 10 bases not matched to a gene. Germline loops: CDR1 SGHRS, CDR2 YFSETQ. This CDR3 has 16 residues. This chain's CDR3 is CASSLPGLAEGNEQFF. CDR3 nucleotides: TGCGCCAGCAGCCTTCCGGGACTAGCGGAGGGGAATGAGCAGTTCTTC.

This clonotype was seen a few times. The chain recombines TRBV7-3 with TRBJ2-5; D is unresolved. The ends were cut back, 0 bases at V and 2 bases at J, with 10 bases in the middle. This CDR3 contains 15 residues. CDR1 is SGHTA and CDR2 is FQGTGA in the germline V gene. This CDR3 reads CASSLTSLPQETQYF. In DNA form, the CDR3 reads TGTGCCAGCAGCTTAACTAGTTTGCCACAAGAGACCCAGTACTTC.

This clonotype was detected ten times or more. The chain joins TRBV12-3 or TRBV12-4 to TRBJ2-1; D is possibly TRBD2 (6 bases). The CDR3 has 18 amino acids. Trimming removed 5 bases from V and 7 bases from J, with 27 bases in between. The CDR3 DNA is TGTGCCAGCAGTCCCAACGCAGGGCGCGGGGCTCTTGTAAATGAGCAGTTCTTC. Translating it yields CASSPNAGRGALVNEQFF.

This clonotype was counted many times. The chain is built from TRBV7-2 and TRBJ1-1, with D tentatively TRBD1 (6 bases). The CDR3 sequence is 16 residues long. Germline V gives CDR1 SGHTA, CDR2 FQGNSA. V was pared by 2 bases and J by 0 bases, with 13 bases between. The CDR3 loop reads CASSLISTGLNTEAFF. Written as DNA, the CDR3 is TGTGCCAGCAGCTTAATATCGACAGGTTTGAACACTGAAGCTTTCTTT.

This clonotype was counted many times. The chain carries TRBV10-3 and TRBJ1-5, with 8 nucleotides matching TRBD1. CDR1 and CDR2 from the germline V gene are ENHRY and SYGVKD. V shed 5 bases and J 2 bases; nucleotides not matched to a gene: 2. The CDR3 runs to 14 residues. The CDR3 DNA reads TGTGCCATCAGTAAGACAGGGGGCAATCAGCCCCAGCATTTT. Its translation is CAISKTGGNQPQHF.

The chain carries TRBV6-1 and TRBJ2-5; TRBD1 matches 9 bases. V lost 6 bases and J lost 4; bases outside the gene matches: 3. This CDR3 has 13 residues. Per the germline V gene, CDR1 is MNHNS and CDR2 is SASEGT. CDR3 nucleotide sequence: TGTGCCAGCAGGACGGGACAGGGAGAGACCCAGTACTTC. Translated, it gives CASRTGQGETQYF.

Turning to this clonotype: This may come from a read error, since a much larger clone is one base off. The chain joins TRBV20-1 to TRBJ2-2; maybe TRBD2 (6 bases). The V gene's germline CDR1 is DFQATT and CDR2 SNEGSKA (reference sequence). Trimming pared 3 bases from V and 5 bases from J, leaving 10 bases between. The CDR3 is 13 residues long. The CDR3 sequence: CSAREGSTGELFF. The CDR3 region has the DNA TGCAGTGCTAGGGAGGGTAGTACCGGGGAGCTGTTTTTT.

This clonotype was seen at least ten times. DNA for the CDR3: TGTGCCAGCAGTTCACAGGGGAGGCAGCCCCAGCATTTT. Protein sequence: CASSSQGRQPQHF. J is TRBJ1-5 and V is TRBV28; 7 bases are shared with TRBD1. The CDR3 is 13 amino acids. Looked up from germline, CDR1 is MDHEN and CDR2 is SYDVKM. With 4 bases clipped from V and 7 bases from J, the junction kept 4 bases outside the gene matches.

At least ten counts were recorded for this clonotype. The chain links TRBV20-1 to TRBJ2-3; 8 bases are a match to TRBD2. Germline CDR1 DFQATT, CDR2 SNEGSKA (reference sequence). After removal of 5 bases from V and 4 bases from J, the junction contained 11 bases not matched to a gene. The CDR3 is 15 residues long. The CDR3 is CSAPVAGGAPDTQYF. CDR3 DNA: TGCAGTGCTCCGGTTGCCGGGGGGGCCCCAGATACGCAGTATTTT.

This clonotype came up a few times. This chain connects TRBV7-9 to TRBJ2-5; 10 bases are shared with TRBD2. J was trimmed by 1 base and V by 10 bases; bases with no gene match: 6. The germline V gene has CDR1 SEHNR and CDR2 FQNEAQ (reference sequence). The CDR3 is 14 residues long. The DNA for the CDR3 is TGTGCCACCTCTAGCGGGGGCCCCCAAGAGACCCAGTACTTC. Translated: CATSSGGPQETQYF.

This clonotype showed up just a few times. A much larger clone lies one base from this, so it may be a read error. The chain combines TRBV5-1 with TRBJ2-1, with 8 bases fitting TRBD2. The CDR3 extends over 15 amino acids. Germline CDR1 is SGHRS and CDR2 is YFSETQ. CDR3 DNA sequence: TGCGCCAGCAGCTCCGGGACTAGTACGCATAATGAGCGGTTCTTC. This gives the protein CASSSGTSTHNERFF.

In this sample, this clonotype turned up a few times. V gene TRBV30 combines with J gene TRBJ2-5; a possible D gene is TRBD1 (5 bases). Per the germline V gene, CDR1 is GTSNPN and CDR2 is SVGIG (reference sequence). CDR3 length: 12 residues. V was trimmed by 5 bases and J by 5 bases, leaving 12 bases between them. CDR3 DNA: TGTGCCTGGTGGATAGGGGTCGAGACCCAGTACTTC. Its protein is CAWWIGVETQYF.

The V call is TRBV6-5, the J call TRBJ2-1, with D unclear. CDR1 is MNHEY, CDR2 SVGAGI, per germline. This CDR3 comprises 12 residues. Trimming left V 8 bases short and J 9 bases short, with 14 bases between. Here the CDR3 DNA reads TGTGCCAGCCAACAAGATCCCAGTGAGCAGTTCTTC. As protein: CASQQDPSEQFF.

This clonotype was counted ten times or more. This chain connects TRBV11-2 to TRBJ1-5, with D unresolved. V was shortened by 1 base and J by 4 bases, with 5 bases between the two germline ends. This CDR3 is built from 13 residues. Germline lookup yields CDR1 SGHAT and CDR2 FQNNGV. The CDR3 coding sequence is TGTGCCAGCAGCTTAGGCCGGAATCAGCCCCAGCATTTT. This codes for CASSLGRNQPQHF.

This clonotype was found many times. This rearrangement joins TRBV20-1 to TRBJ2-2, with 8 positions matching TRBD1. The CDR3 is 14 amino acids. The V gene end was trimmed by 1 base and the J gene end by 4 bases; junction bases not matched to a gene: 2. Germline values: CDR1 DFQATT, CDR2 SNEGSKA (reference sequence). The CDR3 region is CSARVTGGTGELFF. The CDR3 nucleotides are TGCAGTGCTAGAGTCACAGGGGGCACCGGGGAGCTGTTTTTT.